One sample yielded the 27 T cell receptor beta chains listed below, sequenced in a study of cytomegalovirus exposure and HLA in healthy donors. The PCR used 60 Vbeta and 13 Jbeta primers. The data were produced by immunoSEQ multiplex PCR, yet TCRdb's version contains in-frame clones alone and is incomplete. Of around 76,000 clones in the sample, less than 75% were seen once. Sequences were obtained from PBMCs. These receptors originate from a man aged 40-49 years in good health and CMV-seropositive.

V and J are TRBV27 and TRBJ2-2; D gene ambiguous. The CDR3 contains 14 residues. The germline gives CDR1 MNHEY, CDR2 SMNVEV (reference sequence). Trimming left V 3 bases short and J 3 bases short, with 8 bases between. The CDR3 here is CASSFRRDTGELFF. DNA of the CDR3: TGTGCCAGCAGTTTTAGACGGGACACCGGGGAGCTGTTTTTT.

The CDR3 spells CASSMGRWKDTEAFF. DNA for the CDR3: TGTGCCAGTAGTATGGGGAGGTGGAAGGACACTGAAGCTTTCTTT. The chain uses TRBV19 and TRBJ1-1; D call uncertain. CDR3 length: 15 amino acids. Germline CDR1 LNHDA, CDR2 SQIVND (reference sequence). The ends were cut back, 3 bases at V and 3 bases at J, with 14 bases in the middle. Supplemented by reference TRBV19 and TRBJ1-1, the full variable domain reads DGGITQSPKYLFRKEGQNVTLSCEQNLNHDAMYWYRQDPGQGLRLIYYSQIVNDFQKGDIAEGYSVSREKKESFPLTVTSAQKNPTAFYLCASSMGRWKDTEAFFGQGTRLTVV.

The chain couples TRBV4-3 to TRBJ1-1; 9 nucleotides line up with TRBD1. CDR1 LGHNA and CDR2 YSLEER come from the germline V gene. The CDR3 contains 14 residues. Trimming at V came to 4 bases and at J to 10 bases, leaving 10 bases not matched to a gene. The CDR3 loop is CASSPDPGQGIAFF. The CDR3 nucleotides read TGCGCCAGCAGCCCCGACCCGGGACAGGGTATAGCTTTCTTT.

This clone was detected a few times. V usage is TRBV6-1 and J usage is TRBJ1-5; no definite D call. The CDR3 loop spans 14 amino acids. The germline gives CDR1 MNHNS, CDR2 SASEGT. V lost 4 bases and J 1 base, leaving 8 bases between the germline ends. CDR3 bases: TGTGCCAGCAGTGGCGAGAAGAGCAATCAGCCCCAGCATTTT. Protein: CASSGEKSNQPQHF.

V is TRBV7-9 and J is TRBJ2-7, with a tentative D call TRBD2 (5 bases). CDR3 length equals 13 residues. V was pared by 4 bases and J by 2 bases, with 9 bases between. Germline V lookup: CDR1 SEHNR, CDR2 FQNEAQ (reference sequence). This CDR3 reads CASSYGVAYEQYF. CDR3 bases: TGTGCCAGCAGCTACGGGGTAGCCTACGAGCAGTACTTC.

The chain is built from TRBV29-1 and TRBJ2-1, with TRBD2 identical over 13 bases. With V trimmed by 2 bases and J by 5 bases, 6 bases remained unmatched. Germline assignment: CDR1 SQVTM and CDR2 ANQGSEA. The CDR3 loop spans 16 amino acids. CDR3 sequence reads: CSVERAGTSGDNEQFF. The CDR3 DNA follows: TGCAGCGTTGAACGTGCCGGGACTAGCGGGGACAATGAGCAGTTCTTC.

The gene calls are TRBV29-1 and TRBJ1-2, with 8 bases that match TRBD1. Trimming removed 7 bases from V and 5 bases from J; junction bases left unmatched: 3. The CDR3 consists of 11 residues. Germline V gives CDR1 SQVTM, CDR2 ANQGSEA. The DNA for the CDR3 is TGCAGCGATAGACAGGGGTATGGCTACACCTTC. It specifies CSDRQGYGYTF. The complete variable domain, with remaining parts taken from reference TRBV29-1 and TRBJ1-2, reads SAVISQKPSRDICQRGTSLTIQCQVDSQVTMMFWYRQQPGQSLTLIATANQGSEATYESGFVIDKFPISRPNLTFSTLTVSNMSPEDSSIYLCSDRQGYGYTFGSGTRLTVV.

The chain links TRBV5-1 to TRBJ2-3; tentatively, D is TRBD1 (6 bases). Germline CDR1 reads SGHRS; CDR2 reads YFSETQ. V lost 2 bases and J 4 bases, leaving 17 bases between the germline ends. This CDR3 is built from 16 residues. CDR3 bases: TGCGCCAGCAGCTTAACAGGGCTTTCTCGGGCAGATACGCAGTATTTT. This sequence encodes CASSLTGLSRADTQYF.

V is TRBV2 and J is TRBJ2-2, with 11 bases that match TRBD1. Germline V CDR1 and CDR2: SNHLY, FYNNEI. The CDR3 runs 15 residues. The ends lost 6 bases at V and 7 bases at J; junction bases unmatched: 7. CDR3 DNA sequence: TGTGCCAGCAGAAGGACAGGGGGCGATGACGGGGAGCTGTTTTTT. Translating it yields CASRRTGGDDGELFF.

J is TRBJ2-1 and V is TRBV25-1, with 10 nucleotides matching TRBD2. This CDR3 has 14 residues. The germline gives CDR1 MGHDK, CDR2 SYGVNS. With 4 bases clipped from V and 10 bases from J, the junction kept 7 bases outside the gene matches. The CDR3 protein is CASSGGLASGEQFF. The CDR3 DNA sequence: TGTGCCAGCAGTGGGGGACTAGCGTCGGGGGAGCAGTTCTTC.

The rearrangement joins TRBV2 to TRBJ2-7; D is undetermined. Germline V lookup: CDR1 SNHLY, CDR2 FYNNEI. The V gene lost 3 bases and the J gene lost 5 bases, with 5 bases spanning the gap. The CDR3 runs 11 residues. This CDR3 reads CASSESNEQYF. The CDR3 nucleotides read TGTGCCAGCAGTGAGAGCAACGAGCAGTACTTC.

The chain recombines TRBV5-1 with TRBJ2-7, with D perhaps matching TRBD1 (6 bases). This CDR3 contains 16 residues. Germline CDR1 is SGHRS and CDR2 is YFSETQ. V was shortened by 1 base and J by 0 bases, with 14 bases between the two germline ends. The CDR3 DNA is TGCGCCAGCAGCTTGATCGGGGACAAGCCCTCCTACGAGCAGTACTTC. Encoded protein: CASSLIGDKPSYEQYF.

This clone came up a few times. V and J are TRBV19 and TRBJ2-2; possibly TRBD2 for D (6 bases). CDR3 size: 14 residues. V dropped 8 bases and J dropped 7 bases, with 17 bases sitting between them. Germline V lookup: CDR1 LNHDA, CDR2 SQIVND (reference sequence). The CDR3 DNA follows: TGTGCCAGTGGGGACTTTAGGTTGGGCGGGGAGCTGTTTTTT. Residues: CASGDFRLGGELFF.

The chain uses TRBV28 and TRBJ1-5; 7 positions match TRBD1. The CDR3 spans 15 residues. J gave up 1 base and V 10 bases, and 10 bases lay outside the gene matches. Germline CDR1 MDHEN, CDR2 SYDVKM. CDR3 residues: CATKTAGGSNQPQHF. In nucleotides, the CDR3 is TGTGCCACCAAAACGGCAGGGGGAAGCAATCAGCCCCAGCATTTT.

The chain uses TRBV7-9 and TRBJ1-5, with a tentative D call TRBD1 (5 bases). This CDR3 has 12 residues. Germline V CDR1 and CDR2: SEHNR, FQNEAQ (reference sequence). With 5 bases removed from V and 6 bases from J, the gap between germline ends came to 8 bases. The CDR3 sequence: CASSRGRQPQHF. The CDR3 DNA reads as TGTGCCAGCAGCAGGGGCCGTCAGCCCCAGCATTTT. Full variable domain (outside the CDR3, taken from reference TRBV7-9 and TRBJ1-5): DTGVSQNPRHKITKRGQNVTFRCDPISEHNRLYWYRQTLGQGPEFLTYFQNEAQLEKSRLLSDRFSAERPKGSFSTLEIQRTEQGDSAMYLCASSRGRQPQHFGDGTRLSIL.

J is TRBJ1-1 and V is TRBV5-5; no clear D. With 4 bases removed from V and 4 bases from J, the gap between germline ends came to 8 bases. Germline assignment: CDR1 SGHKS and CDR2 YYEKEE (reference sequence). The CDR3 is made up of 12 amino acids. The CDR3 nucleotides are TGTGCCAGCAGCCCCTTATCCACTGAAGCTTTCTTT. Protein: CASSPLSTEAFF.

The gene calls are TRBV5-1 and TRBJ2-1; 13 nucleotides match TRBD2. Germline V gives CDR1 SGHRS, CDR2 YFSETQ. The CDR3 runs to 16 residues. J was trimmed by 8 bases and V by 4 bases; bases with no gene match: 9. Here the CDR3 reads CASSARTSGSSDEQFF. For the CDR3, the DNA is TGCGCCAGCAGCGCCAGGACTAGCGGGAGTAGCGATGAGCAGTTCTTC.

This sequence joins TRBV4-3 and TRBJ2-5; no definite D call. The CDR3 is 15 residues long. Germline loops: CDR1 LGHNA, CDR2 YSLEER. Trimming stripped 0 bases from V and 0 bases from J, with 8 bases between. In DNA form, the CDR3 reads TGCGCCAGCAGCCAAGATCTCCTAAACCAAGAGACCCAGTACTTC. Amino acids: CASSQDLLNQETQYF.

The chain employs TRBV6-1 and TRBJ2-7, with TRBD1 matching over 10 bases. This CDR3 region has 15 residues. Germline trimming cut 7 bases from V and 2 bases from J; bases unmatched to any gene: 8. Germline CDR1 MNHNS, CDR2 SASEGT. The CDR3 sequence: CASKTGTGVTYEQYF. The CDR3 DNA is TGTGCCAGCAAGACCGGGACAGGGGTGACCTACGAGCAGTACTTC.

This clone was counted between two and nine times. V gene TRBV6-1 combines with J gene TRBJ2-2, with 8 bases fitting TRBD1. The length of the CDR3 is 15 residues. CDR1 and CDR2 from the germline V gene are MNHNS and SASEGT. Trimming took 6 bases from V and 4 from J; bases not matched to a gene: 7. The CDR3 DNA is TGTGCCAGCAGCGAGCACAGGGGGAGCACCGGGGAGCTGTTTTTT. It translates to CASSEHRGSTGELFF.

This chain joins TRBV6-5 and TRBJ2-7; 10 bases fit TRBD2. CDR1 MNHEY and CDR2 SVGAGI come from the germline V gene. CDR3 length equals 16 residues. The trim removed 0 bases at V and 2 bases at J, leaving 4 bases unmatched. Written as DNA, the CDR3 is TGTGCCAGCAGTTACTCAGCGGGGGGGCTCACCTACGAGCAGTACTTC. Its translation: CASSYSAGGLTYEQYF.

V gene TRBV6-1 combines with J gene TRBJ1-2, with TRBD1 matching 8 bases. V shed 5 bases and J 5 bases; nucleotides not matched to a gene: 7. Germline V CDR1 and CDR2: MNHNS, SASEGT. This CDR3 has 14 residues. The CDR3 nucleotides are TGTGCCAGCAGTCGTTCAGGGGGCGGATATGGCTACACCTTC. It yields the protein CASSRSGGGYGYTF.

The chain has TRBV6-5 and TRBJ1-1; tentative D call: TRBD1 (5 bases). Germline V gene data show CDR1 as MNHEY and CDR2 as SVGAGI. The CDR3 is made up of 13 amino acids. V was pared by 7 bases and J by 1 base, with 10 bases between. The CDR3 DNA reads TGTGCCAGCACTCCAAGGGGGAACACTGAAGCTTTCTTT. It encodes CASTPRGNTEAFF.

This clone was seen a handful of times. V usage is TRBV19 and J usage is TRBJ2-5, with D perhaps matching TRBD2 (6 bases). V lost 3 bases, J lost 4 bases, and 15 bases lay in between. CDR1 is LNHDA and CDR2 is SQIVND in the germline V gene (reference sequence). This CDR3 comprises 15 residues. CDR3 nucleotide sequence: TGTGCCAGTAGTATTGGAGCGGGTTTAGGAGAGACCCAGTACTTC. The encoded protein is CASSIGAGLGETQYF.

V gene TRBV19 combines with J gene TRBJ1-2; the D gene is possibly TRBD1 (5 bases). The CDR3 runs to 14 residues. Germline CDR1 reads LNHDA; CDR2 reads SQIVND (reference sequence). Trimming removed 5 bases at V and 5 bases at J, with 15 bases between. The CDR3: CASSRLGRDYGYTF. DNA for the CDR3: TGTGCCAGTAGTCGGTTGGGGCGGGATTATGGCTACACCTTC.

V usage is TRBV6-6 and J usage is TRBJ1-1; 7 positions agree with TRBD1. This CDR3 contains 15 residues. The V and J ends lost 2 bases and 3 bases, in that order; junction bases with no gene match: 6. Germline V gene lookup returns CDR1 MNHNY and CDR2 SVGAGI (reference sequence). DNA of the CDR3: TGTGCCAGCAGTTACCCCGGACAGGTGGACACTGAAGCTTTCTTT. This codes for CASSYPGQVDTEAFF.

The chain joins TRBV7-8 to TRBJ1-5, with a weak D call TRBD1 (5 bases). Trimming left V 5 bases short and J 5 bases short, with 10 bases between. Per the germline V gene, CDR1 is SGHVS and CDR2 is FQNEAQ. The CDR3 runs to 13 residues. CDR3 bases: TGTGCCAGCAGCCTGTGGGGGGATCAGCCCCAGCATTTT. Translation gives CASSLWGDQPQHF.